This paragraph reports one T cell receptor beta chain. Every patient was affected by relapse after autologous stem cell transplantation, while exposure to brentuximab vedotin was not uniform. Measured with immunoSEQ multiplex PCR; TCRdb has only the in-frame clones, and not every one. Among 35,000 to 50,000 clones listed, roughly three quarters were seen once. The sample is drawn from a study of PD-1 blockade in classical Hodgkin lymphoma. This CDR3 is built from 14 residues. J gave up 10 bases and V 5 bases, and 8 bases lay outside the gene matches. Germline-derived CDR1 and CDR2 are MNHEY and SMNVEV (reference sequence).

This sample comprised peripheral blood mononuclear cells (PBMCs), obtained before the second cycle of nivolumab. The chain employs TRBV27 and TRBJ2-1, with 10 bases matching TRBD2. The sequence was obtained from a human donor with classical Hodgkin lymphoma. CDR3 loop: CASSILAGTPEQFF. The CDR3 DNA follows: TGTGCCAGCAGTATACTAGCGGGGACCCCCGAGCAGTTCTTC.